This section outlines one T cell receptor beta chain sequence together with its context. Germline CDR1 is SGHAT and CDR2 is FQNNGV. The CDR3 is 19 residues long. V lost 0 bases, J lost 0 bases, and 19 bases lay in between. The entry originates in a study of metastatic and nonmetastatic thyroid tumors. Using MiXCR, TCRdb reanalyzed the PCR reads. The sample records about 39,000 clones, 18% being singletons. Patients were all untreated before their thyroid surgery. The source material was tumor tissue. This chain links TRBV11-2 with TRBJ2-3, with a tentative D call TRBD1 (6 bases). This receptor was obtained from a female donor with papillary thyroid cancer or a benign thyroid nodule (not recorded which). Some clones in this sample may be carry-over from other donors' samples. The CDR3 is CASSLDLQGIWGSTDTQYF. Written as DNA, the CDR3 is TGTGCCAGCAGCTTAGATCTGCAGGGGATTTGGGGAAGCACAGATACGCAGTATTTT. The entire variable domain, with the rest obtained from reference TRBV11-2 and TRBJ2-3, is as follows: EAGVAQSPRYKIIEKRQSVAFWCNPISGHATLYWYQQILGQGPKLLIQFQNNGVVDDSQLPKDRFSAERLKGVDSTLKIQPAKLEDSAVYLCASSLDLQGIWGSTDTQYFGPGTRLTVL.